Reported below is one T cell receptor beta chain. No antigen is known for it. Method: immunoSEQ multiplex PCR; TCRdb's copy keeps in-frame clones and lacks some. This sample yields just over 2,000,000 clones, of which just under 95% are seen a single time; 0.9% to 1.4% belongs to the top ten. Naivety among CD8 cells was defined by CD45RO negativity and positive CCR7 selection, thereby excluding terminally differentiated effector memory CD45RA+ cells. These data are taken from a study of shared clonotypes between healthy human individuals. Study in general: The study used three CD4 naive, three CD4 memory, two CD8 naive and one CD8 memory plate per donor. Study results and limitations: Between several donors, naive CD4 clonotypes were shared at a level of around 5.2%.

Germline V lookup: CDR1 MNHEY, CDR2 SMNVEV (reference sequence). The CDR3 totals 13 residues. V lost 8 bases and J 5 bases, leaving 15 bases between the germline ends. The chain links TRBV27 to TRBJ2-5; D is uncertain. This TCR was sampled from a man in his late teens or twenties in good health. The sequenced sample was naive CD8+ T cells sorted from blood. Here the CDR3 DNA reads TGTGCCAGCCATGGAGTGGGGTCGGAGACCCAGTACTTC. This translates into CASHGVGSETQYF.